These 25 T cell receptor beta chains came from one sample sequenced in a study of shared clonotypes between healthy human individuals. The method was immunoSEQ multiplex PCR; TCRdb's version includes in-frame clones alone and lacks a portion of them. The repertoire holds under 2,000,000 clones, with about 94% as singletons. Naive CD8 cells comprised CD45RO-negative, CCR7-positively selected cells, excluding terminally differentiated effector memory CD45RA+ cells. The sequencing input was naive CD8+ T cells sorted from blood. The receptors come from a man between 18 and 35 years old in good health.

As regards this clone: The sample holds other DNA sequences that translate to the same CDR3. The CDR3 bases are TGTGCCAGCAGCTTGGGGGATGAGCAGTTCTTC. Amino acid sequence: CASSLGDEQFF. The J gene is TRBJ2-1, the V gene TRBV7-9, with D perhaps TRBD1 or TRBD2 (5 bases each). Trimming took off 3 bases at V and 8 bases at J, with 5 bases between the two ends. This CDR3 spans 11 amino acids. The germline V gene has CDR1 SEHNR and CDR2 FQNEAQ (reference sequence).

V and J are TRBV4-2 and TRBJ2-7, with D maybe TRBD2 (6 bases). This CDR3 comprises 13 residues. The V and J ends lost 1 base and 6 bases respectively, with 10 bases between them. From germline, CDR1 is LGHNA and CDR2 YNFKEQ. The CDR3 nucleotides read TGTGCCAGCAGCCAAGTCGCGGGACTCGAGCAGTACTTC. Its protein is CASSQVAGLEQYF.

The chain links TRBV2 to TRBJ2-5; the D is unclear. In germline, CDR1 is SNHLY, CDR2 FYNNEI. The CDR3 extends over 13 amino acids. V was shortened by 1 base and J by 2 bases, with 5 bases between the two germline ends. CDR3 amino acids: CASSEDVQETQYF. Here the CDR3 DNA reads TGTGCCAGCAGTGAAGATGTGCAAGAGACCCAGTACTTC.

The rearrangement links TRBV27 to TRBJ1-5, with D maybe TRBD1 (6 bases). With 4 bases removed from V and 9 bases from J, the gap between germline ends came to 10 bases. This CDR3 is 12 amino acids long. Looked up from germline, CDR1 is MNHEY and CDR2 is SMNVEV (reference sequence). This chain's CDR3 is CASSSQGTPQHF. CDR3 nucleotide sequence: TGTGCCAGCAGTTCACAGGGAACGCCCCAGCATTTT.

This clone occurred once. The V gene is TRBV30, the J gene TRBJ1-2; a possible D gene is TRBD1 (5 bases). The CDR3 consists of 17 residues. Per germline, CDR1 GTSNPN and CDR2 SVGIG (reference sequence). Trimming left V 1 base short and J 0 bases short, with 18 bases between. CDR3 region: CAWSGFSETATNYGYTF. As DNA, the CDR3 is TGTGCCTGGAGTGGGTTTTCCGAGACAGCCACTAACTATGGCTACACCTTC.

The genes are TRBV2 and TRBJ2-3; no clear D. This CDR3 is built from 12 residues. The V end was cut by 6 bases, the J end by 5 bases, with 9 bases between. Germline V gene sequence: CDR1 SNHLY, CDR2 FYNNEI. CDR3 sequence: CASRKWLDTQYF. In DNA form, the CDR3 reads TGTGCCAGCAGAAAGTGGTTAGATACGCAGTATTTT.

This chain uses TRBV5-8 with TRBJ2-1, with 9 bases lining up with TRBD2. CDR1 and CDR2 (germline): SGHTS, YDEGEE. Trimming cost V 4 bases and J 3 bases; bases outside gene matches: 8. The CDR3 contains 16 residues. CDR3 protein: CASSLPSSGVYNEQFF. CDR3 nucleotide sequence: TGTGCCAGCAGCCTACCATCTAGCGGGGTCTACAATGAGCAGTTCTTC.

The gene calls are TRBV5-1 and TRBJ1-6; the D gene is possibly TRBD1 (6 bases). The CDR3 consists of 16 residues. Trimming removed 4 bases from V and 1 base from J, with 12 bases in between. CDR1 is SGHRS and CDR2 is YFSETQ in the germline V gene. Here the CDR3 DNA reads TGCGCCAGCAGCCTAAACAGGGATTCCTATAATTCACCCCTCCACTTT. This sequence encodes CASSLNRDSYNSPLHF.

V gene TRBV6-1 combines with J gene TRBJ2-3; unclear D gene. The length of the CDR3 is 14 residues. From germline, CDR1 is MNHNS and CDR2 SASEGT. V lost 4 bases and J lost 5, with 13 bases in between. DNA for the CDR3: TGTGCCAGCAGTGGGCAGGCGCTGCGAGATACGCAGTATTTT. It translates to CASSGQALRDTQYF.

The genes are TRBV29-1 and TRBJ2-1, with no clear D. The CDR3 is made up of 11 amino acids. Trimming removed 5 bases from V and 10 bases from J, with 12 bases in between. The germline V gene has CDR1 SQVTM and CDR2 ANQGSEA. CDR3 residues: CSVTLLGEQFF. CDR3 sequence (DNA): TGCAGCGTTACTTTATTAGGCGAGCAGTTCTTC.

This chain connects TRBV9 to TRBJ1-4; 8 bases match TRBD1. The CDR3 totals 14 residues. The V and J ends lost 3 bases and 10 bases, in that order; junction bases with no gene match: 8. Germline V lookup: CDR1 SGDLS, CDR2 YYNGEE. The CDR3 loop is CASSGSTGDLKLFF. CDR3 sequence (DNA): TGTGCCAGCAGCGGGTCGACAGGGGATTTAAAACTGTTTTTT.

Concerning this clone: The sample carries other DNA sequences with the same CDR3. V and J are TRBV6-5 and TRBJ2-1; weak D call: TRBD1 (6 bases). Germline V CDR1 and CDR2: MNHEY, SVGAGI. Deletions cut 6 bases from V and 6 bases from J, with 9 bases between. There are 12 residues in the CDR3. The CDR3 loop reads CASSLRGNEQFF. In nucleotides, the CDR3 is TGTGCCAGCAGCCTCAGGGGCAATGAGCAGTTCTTC.

The chain is built from TRBV29-1 and TRBJ2-7; tentatively, D is TRBD2 (5 bases). V was trimmed by 4 bases and J by 4 bases, leaving 14 bases between them. The CDR3 is made up of 13 amino acids. Germline CDR1 and CDR2: SQVTM and ANQGSEA. In nucleotides, the CDR3 is TGCAGCGTTGGGACTCCCCCCTTGTACGAGCAGTACTTC. Encoded protein: CSVGTPPLYEQYF.

The chain employs TRBV28 and TRBJ1-5, with 8 bases fitting TRBD1. CDR1 and CDR2 (germline): MDHEN, SYDVKM. V lost 3 bases and J lost 5; bases outside the gene matches: 3. CDR3 length: 14 residues. The CDR3 protein is CASSFVTGDQPQHF. Here the CDR3 DNA reads TGTGCCAGCAGTTTTGTGACAGGGGATCAGCCCCAGCATTTT. Combining the CDR3 with reference TRBV28 and TRBJ1-5 gives the whole variable domain DVKVTQSSRYLVKRTGEKVFLECVQDMDHENMFWYRQDPGLGLRLIYFSYDVKMKEKGDIPEGYSVSREKKERFSLILESASTNQTSMYLCASSFVTGDQPQHFGDGTRLSIL.

As to this clone: Other DNA sequences of this sample code for an identical CDR3. The chain couples TRBV7-9 to TRBJ2-1; 7 positions match TRBD2. There are 12 residues in the CDR3. The V gene's germline CDR1 is SEHNR and CDR2 FQNEAQ (reference sequence). V was pared by 4 bases and J by 7 bases, with 1 base of the junction left unmatched. CDR3 loop: CASSYSGNEQFF. The DNA of the CDR3 is TGTGCCAGCAGCTATAGCGGGAATGAGCAGTTCTTC. The complete variable domain, with remaining parts taken from reference TRBV7-9 and TRBJ2-1, reads DTGVSQNPRHKITKRGQNVTFRCDPISEHNRLYWYRQTLGQGPEFLTYFQNEAQLEKSRLLSDRFSAERPKGSFSTLEIQRTEQGDSAMYLCASSYSGNEQFFGPGTRLTVL.

This clone was found once. The chain combines TRBV9 with TRBJ2-7; 8 bases align to TRBD1. The CDR3 has 12 residues. Germline loops: CDR1 SGDLS, CDR2 YYNGEE. The ends lost 3 bases at V and 6 bases at J; junction bases unmatched: 2. The CDR3 sequence: CASSETGVEQYF. CDR3 bases: TGTGCCAGCAGCGAGACAGGGGTCGAGCAGTACTTC.

V gene TRBV6-1 combines with J gene TRBJ1-2, with a weak D call TRBD1 (5 bases). CDR3 length equals 14 residues. Trimming stripped 3 bases from V and 2 bases from J, with 10 bases between. CDR1 is MNHNS, CDR2 SASEGT, per germline. The CDR3 here is CASSDPRQNYGYTF. CDR3 DNA sequence: TGTGCCAGCAGTGACCCCCGACAGAACTATGGCTACACCTTC.

V and J are TRBV7-2 and TRBJ2-1; possibly TRBD1 for D (5 bases). Germline-derived CDR1 and CDR2 are SGHTA and FQGNSA. Trimming cost V 0 bases and J 5 bases, with 11 bases left between them. The CDR3 consists of 15 residues. The CDR3 DNA follows: TGTGCCAGCAGCTTAGCGCAGGGTGTACACAATGAGCAGTTCTTC. Protein product: CASSLAQGVHNEQFF.

This chain connects TRBV28 to TRBJ1-2; TRBD1 might be the D (5 bases). CDR3 length: 13 amino acids. The V gene lost 4 bases and the J gene lost 8 bases, with 14 bases spanning the gap. Per the germline V gene, CDR1 is MDHEN and CDR2 is SYDVKM. The CDR3, as DNA: TGTGCCAGCAGTTATCCGGGACCCACCGGCTACACCTTC. This sequence encodes CASSYPGPTGYTF.

The chain employs TRBV4-1 and TRBJ2-7; 8 nucleotides line up with TRBD1. The germline V gene has CDR1 MGHRA and CDR2 YSYEKL. The CDR3 loop spans 14 amino acids. J lost 4 bases, V lost 6 bases, and 8 bases had no gene match. CDR3 amino acids: CASSTGQGEYEQYF. DNA of the CDR3: TGCGCCAGCAGTACTGGACAGGGCGAATACGAGCAGTACTTC.

The V and J genes are TRBV5-1 and TRBJ1-2, with 7 bases aligning to TRBD1. Germline V gene sequence: CDR1 SGHRS, CDR2 YFSETQ. The CDR3 loop spans 15 amino acids. The trim removed 5 bases at V and 3 bases at J, leaving 10 bases unmatched. The DNA of the CDR3 is TGCGCCAGCAGTTCGGGAACAGGGGTGGACTATGGCTACACCTTC. Protein product: CASSSGTGVDYGYTF.

The J gene is TRBJ2-1, the V gene TRBV29-1, with 7 bases lining up with TRBD2. The CDR3 spans 16 residues. CDR1 and CDR2 (germline): SQVTM, ANQGSEA. V gave up 4 bases and J gave up 0 bases; unmatched junction bases: 9. Here the CDR3 reads CSVGLSGRSSYNEQFF. CDR3 DNA sequence: TGCAGCGTTGGCCTTAGCGGGCGAAGCTCCTACAATGAGCAGTTCTTC.

The chain combines TRBV10-2 with TRBJ2-5, with a weak D call TRBD2 (6 bases). V gave up 10 bases and J gave up 5 bases, with 14 bases separating them. CDR1 is WSHSY and CDR2 is SAAADI in the germline V gene. The CDR3 runs 12 residues. This CDR3 reads CATMGGGETQYF. CDR3 bases: TGCGCCACCATGGGGGGTGGGGAGACCCAGTACTTC.

This clone was recorded only once. The V and J genes are TRBV27 and TRBJ2-7; D possibly corresponds to TRBD2 (7 bases). This CDR3 contains 15 residues. Looked up from germline, CDR1 is MNHEY and CDR2 is SMNVEV (reference sequence). The V and J ends lost 3 bases and 4 bases respectively, with 16 bases between them. The CDR3 sequence: CASSLGGGGGYEQYF. Here the CDR3 DNA reads TGTGCCAGCAGTTTGGGAGGGGGGGGCGGGTACGAGCAGTACTTC.

CDR3 bases: TGCGCCAGCAGCCAAGAGAGAATTACGAACACCGGGGAGCTGTTTTTT. It yields the protein CASSQERITNTGELFF. The V call is TRBV4-3, the J call TRBJ2-2, with no clear D. CDR3 length: 16 amino acids. Trimming took off 0 bases at V and 0 bases at J, with 8 bases between the two ends. CDR1 LGHNA and CDR2 YSLEER come from the germline V gene.